Below are 18 T cell receptor beta chains sequenced from a single sample in a study of CD8 T cells in ankylosing spondylitis (dated 2017 in TCRdb). What the work shows at the level of the full study, not this receptor alone: Blood from ankylosing spondylitis patients appeared to be characterized by a TCR beta motif made up of eight highly homologous amino acid variants.

The library relied on 5' RACE. The sequencer was an Illumina HiSeq 2500. The public sequencing data were trimmed at Q25 with fastp and processed into clonotypes with MiXCR by TCRdb, which kept only in-frame beta chains. Each CDR3 protein gets just one entry, which takes the most common genes and DNA from the rows behind it. The sample yields fewer than 500,000 distinct CDR3 sequences; more than 25% were counted once. The ten largest clones add up to about 0.9% of the sample. No antigen has been identified for these receptors. Sequenced input: blood, either unsorted or a sorted T cell fraction (not recorded which). All receptors come from a male donor with ankylosing spondylitis.

The chain has TRBV7-2 and TRBJ2-3; tentative D call: TRBD2 (6 bases). CDR1 and CDR2 (germline): SGHTA, FQGNSA. This CDR3 has 16 residues. V was trimmed by 3 bases and J by 1 base, leaving 14 bases between them. The CDR3 coding sequence is TGTGCCAGCAGCTTCACCGGGACTTCCCGCACAGATACGCAGTATTTT. This sequence encodes CASSFTGTSRTDTQYF.

The V gene is TRBV6-1, the J gene TRBJ2-1; weak D call: TRBD2 (6 bases). Germline CDR1 and CDR2: MNHNS and SASEGT. The CDR3 contains 14 residues. V was clipped by 7 bases and J by 3 bases, with 13 bases between them. In nucleotides, the CDR3 is TGTGCCAGCATAGGAGGGAGCAACTACAATGAGCAGTTCTTC. This translates into CASIGGSNYNEQFF.

The chain has TRBV20-1 and TRBJ1-1; weak D call: TRBD1 (5 bases). The CDR3 has 15 residues. V lost 6 bases and J lost 5, with 22 bases in between. CDR1 is DFQATT, CDR2 SNEGSKA, per germline (reference sequence). The CDR3 sequence: CSAPWAERGNTEAFF. Here the CDR3 DNA reads TGCAGTGCCCCTTGGGCAGAGAGGGGTAATACTGAAGCTTTCTTT.

The chain carries TRBV5-1 and TRBJ1-1, with TRBD1 matching over 12 bases. The junction had 3 bases not matched to a gene; V was cut back by 2 bases and J by 10 bases. CDR1 is SGHRS and CDR2 is YFSETQ in the germline V gene. The CDR3 is 13 amino acids. The chain's CDR3 is CASSLPGQGAAFF. The CDR3 DNA is TGCGCCAGCAGCTTACCGGGACAGGGGGCAGCTTTCTTT.

This clonotype was detected only a few times. The chain couples TRBV20-1 to TRBJ2-5, with D unresolved. With 6 bases removed from V and 0 bases from J, the gap between germline ends came to 17 bases. CDR3 size: 15 residues. The germline CDR1 and CDR2 sequences are DFQATT and SNEGSKA (reference sequence). The CDR3 nucleotides read TGCAGTGCCCGCCACCAATCGGGCCACCAAGAGACCCAGTACTTC. Its translation is CSARHQSGHQETQYF.

V is TRBV20-1 and J is TRBJ2-7; 13 bases are shared with TRBD2. In germline, CDR1 is DFQATT, CDR2 SNEGSKA (reference sequence). V trimming: 1 base; J trimming: 7 bases; junction bases outside the gene matches: 4. This CDR3 spans 14 amino acids. CDR3 in amino acids: CSARVLAGGLEQYF. The DNA for the CDR3 is TGCAGTGCTAGAGTACTAGCGGGAGGGCTGGAGCAGTACTTC.

This clonotype was observed a handful of times. The chain combines TRBV2 with TRBJ1-4, with 8 positions matching TRBD1. The CDR3 length is 15 residues. Looked up from germline, CDR1 is SNHLY and CDR2 is FYNNEI. V shed 5 bases and J 4 bases; nucleotides not matched to a gene: 6. CDR3 DNA sequence: TGTGCCAGCAGTTCTCAGGGGGCGTTTAATGAAAAACTGTTTTTT. This codes for CASSSQGAFNEKLFF.

This clonotype has only a few counts. The chain carries TRBV12-3 or TRBV12-4 and TRBJ1-1; 9 bases line up with TRBD1. The length of the CDR3 is 12 residues. Trimming at V came to 4 bases and at J to 9 bases, leaving 3 bases not matched to a gene. CDR3 DNA: TGTGCCAGCAGTTACAGGGGGCTTCAAGCTTTCTTT. Its translation is CASSYRGLQAFF.

The CDR3, as DNA: TGTGCCAGCAGCCTAAGGGGGGCTTGGAGCTCCTACGAGCAGTACTTC. Amino acids: CASSLRGAWSSYEQYF. The V and J genes are TRBV3-1 and TRBJ2-7, with D tentatively TRBD1 or TRBD2 (6 bases each). The CDR3 length is 16 residues. V was shortened by 4 bases and J by 0 bases, with 16 bases between the two germline ends. Germline V gene sequence: CDR1 LGHDT, CDR2 YNNKEL (reference sequence).

V gene TRBV29-1 combines with J gene TRBJ2-7; TRBD2 is a possible D gene (6 bases). Germline loops: CDR1 SQVTM, CDR2 ANQGSEA. The CDR3 sequence is 11 residues long. With 3 bases removed from V and 9 bases from J, the gap between germline ends came to 12 bases. The CDR3 nucleotides are TGCAGCGTTGAGGGGGGAAGGGTGCAGTACTTC. Translating it yields CSVEGGRVQYF.

The chain links TRBV15 to TRBJ2-3; 13 bases fit TRBD2. CDR3 length equals 16 residues. The junction had 2 bases not matched to a gene; V was cut back by 0 bases and J by 5 bases. Germline loops: CDR1 LNHNV, CDR2 YYDKDF (reference sequence). CDR3 DNA sequence: TGTGCCACCAGCAGAGACGGACTAGCGGGAGAAGATACGCAGTATTTT. Its protein is CATSRDGLAGEDTQYF.

The chain links TRBV7-9 to TRBJ2-2; 7 positions match TRBD1. This CDR3 has 15 residues. CDR1 is SEHNR and CDR2 is FQNEAQ in the germline V gene (reference sequence). J lost 3 bases, V lost 4 bases, and 5 bases had no gene match. The DNA of the CDR3 is TGTGCCAGCAGCTCCGGGACAGCATACACCGGGGAGCTGTTTTTT. Translating it yields CASSSGTAYTGELFF.

This clonotype turned up a few times. The V gene is TRBV29-1, the J gene TRBJ1-2; unclear D gene. V gave up 6 bases and J gave up 2 bases, with 16 bases separating them. The CDR3 runs to 14 residues. Germline CDR1 and CDR2: SQVTM and ANQGSEA. CDR3 amino acids: CSVADIGGNYGYTF. The CDR3 DNA sequence: TGCAGCGTGGCTGACATCGGCGGGAACTATGGCTACACCTTC.

This clonotype was counted a few times. This chain joins TRBV5-5 and TRBJ1-3; D gene ambiguous. The CDR3 extends over 14 amino acids. V gave up 3 bases and J gave up 0 bases, with 7 bases separating them. Germline CDR1 SGHKS, CDR2 YYEKEE (reference sequence). The DNA for the CDR3 is TGTGCCAGCAGCTACCCGGTCTCTGGAAACACCATATATTTT. Its protein product is CASSYPVSGNTIYF.

V and J are TRBV7-8 and TRBJ1-1; possible D gene TRBD1, 6 bases. The CDR3 is 15 residues long. Germline V gene sequence: CDR1 SGHVS, CDR2 FQNEAQ. Trimming pared 5 bases from V and 8 bases from J, leaving 21 bases between. CDR3 protein: CASSAGARETPEAFF. The CDR3, as DNA: TGTGCCAGCAGCGCAGGGGCCAGGGAAACACCCGAAGCTTTCTTT.

V and J are TRBV2 and TRBJ1-1, with TRBD1 as a possible D gene (5 bases). V was trimmed by 7 bases and J by 4 bases, leaving 19 bases between them. Germline CDR1 reads SNHLY; CDR2 reads FYNNEI. The CDR3 covers 15 residues. The CDR3 nucleotides are TGTGCCAGCACCGAATGGGGCAGATCATCCACTGAAGCTTTCTTT. This encodes CASTEWGRSSTEAFF.

This clonotype occurred a few times. The chain is built from TRBV20-1 and TRBJ1-4; D unclear. V was trimmed by 0 bases and J by 8 bases, leaving 13 bases between them. This CDR3 is built from 14 residues. In germline, CDR1 is DFQATT, CDR2 SNEGSKA (reference sequence). This CDR3 reads CSARDNRGGEKLFF. CDR3 nucleotide sequence: TGCAGTGCTAGAGATAACAGAGGAGGCGAAAAACTGTTTTTT.

This chain links TRBV7-9 with TRBJ1-5; 7 nucleotides agree with TRBD1. The CDR3 loop spans 15 amino acids. CDR1 SEHNR and CDR2 FQNEAQ come from the germline V gene (reference sequence). The trim removed 1 base at V and 4 bases at J, leaving 4 bases unmatched. The CDR3 region has the DNA TGTGCCAGCAGCTTAGGAGGGGGCGAAAATCAGCCCCAGCATTTT. Its translation: CASSLGGGENQPQHF.